This T cell receptor beta chain was retrieved from a study of blood T cell repertoires in COVID-19. For the study at large: Whether acute or convalescent, the COVID-19 samples came from the United States, Italy and Spain. The analysed material was cDNA or gDNA that came from T cells, B-cell-depleted T cells, or PBMCs.

V shed 1 base and J shed 5 bases, with 14 bases lying between them. Germline assignment: CDR1 LGHDT and CDR2 YNNKEL (reference sequence). The CDR3 is made up of 15 amino acids. Authors' data handling: The authors estimated nucleated cell counts from reference gene primer amplification. TCRdb's copy holds only in-frame clones and misses some; the assay was immunoSEQ multiplex PCR. V and J calls plus clone size are reproduced from that table; the DNA served to infer D and trimming. The repertoire holds roughly 150,000 clones, with just under 85% as singletons. Sequencing input: peripheral blood. The rearrangement links TRBV3-1 (or the pseudogene TRBV3-2) to TRBJ2-5, with D possibly being TRBD1 (5 bases). This receptor was identified in a woman older than 75 with COVID-19, enrolled during active disease. The CDR3 DNA is TGTGCCAGCAGCCAAGTGGCAGGGCGTCTCGAGACCCAGTACTTC. It translates to CASSQVAGRLETQYF.